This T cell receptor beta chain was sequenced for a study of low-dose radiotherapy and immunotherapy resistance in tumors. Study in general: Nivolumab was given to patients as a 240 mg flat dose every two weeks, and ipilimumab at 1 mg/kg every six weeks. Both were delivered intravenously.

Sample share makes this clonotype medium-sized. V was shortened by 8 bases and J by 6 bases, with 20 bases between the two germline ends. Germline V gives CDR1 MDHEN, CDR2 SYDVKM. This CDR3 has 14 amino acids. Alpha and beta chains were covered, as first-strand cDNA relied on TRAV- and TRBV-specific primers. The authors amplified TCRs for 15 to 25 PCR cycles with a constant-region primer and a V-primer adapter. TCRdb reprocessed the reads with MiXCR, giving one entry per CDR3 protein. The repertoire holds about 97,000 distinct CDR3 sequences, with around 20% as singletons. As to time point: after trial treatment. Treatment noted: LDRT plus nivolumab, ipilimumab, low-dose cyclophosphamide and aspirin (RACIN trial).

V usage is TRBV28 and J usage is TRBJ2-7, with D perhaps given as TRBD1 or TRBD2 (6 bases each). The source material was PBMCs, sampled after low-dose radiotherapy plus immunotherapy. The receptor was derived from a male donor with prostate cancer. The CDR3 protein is CASLPGAPFSEQYF. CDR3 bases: TGTGCCAGCCTCCCGGGGGCCCCGTTCAGCGAGCAGTACTTC. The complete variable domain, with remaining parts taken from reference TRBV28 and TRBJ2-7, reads DVKVTQSSRYLVKRTGEKVFLECVQDMDHENMFWYRQDPGLGLRLIYFSYDVKMKEKGDIPEGYSVSREKKERFSLILESASTNQTSMYLCASLPGAPFSEQYFGPGTRLTVT.